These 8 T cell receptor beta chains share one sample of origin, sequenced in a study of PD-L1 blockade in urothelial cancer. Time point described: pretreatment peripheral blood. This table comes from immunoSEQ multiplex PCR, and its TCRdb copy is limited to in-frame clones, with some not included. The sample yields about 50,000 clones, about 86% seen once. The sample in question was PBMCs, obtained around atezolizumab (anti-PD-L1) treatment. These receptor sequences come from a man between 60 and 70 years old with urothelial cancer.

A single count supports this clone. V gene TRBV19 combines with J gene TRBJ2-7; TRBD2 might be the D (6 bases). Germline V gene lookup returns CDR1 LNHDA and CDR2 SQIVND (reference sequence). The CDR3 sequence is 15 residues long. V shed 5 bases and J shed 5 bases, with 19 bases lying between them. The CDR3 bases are TGTGCCAGTAGTCACCTGCGGGGAGGCGGCGACGAGCAGTACTTC. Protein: CASSHLRGGGDEQYF.

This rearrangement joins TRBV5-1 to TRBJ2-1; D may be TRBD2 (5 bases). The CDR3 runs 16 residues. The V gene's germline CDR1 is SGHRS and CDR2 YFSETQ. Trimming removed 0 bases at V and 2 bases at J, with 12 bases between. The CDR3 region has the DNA TGCGCCAGCAGCTTGGAGAGTAGCGTCCCCTACAATGAGCAGTTCTTC. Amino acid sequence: CASSLESSVPYNEQFF.

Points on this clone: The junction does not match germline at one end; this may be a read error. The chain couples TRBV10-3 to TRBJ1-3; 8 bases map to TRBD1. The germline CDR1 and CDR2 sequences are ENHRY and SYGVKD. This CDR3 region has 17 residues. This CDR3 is CAISVGQVIPSGNTIYF. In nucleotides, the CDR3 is TGTGCCATCAGTGTGGGACAGGTGATTCCCTCTGGAAACACTATATATTTT.

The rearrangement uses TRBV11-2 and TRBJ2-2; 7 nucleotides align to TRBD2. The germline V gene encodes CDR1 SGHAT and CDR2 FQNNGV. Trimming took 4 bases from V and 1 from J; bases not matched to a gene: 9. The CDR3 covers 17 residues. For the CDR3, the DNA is TGTGCCAGCAGCTCCCTGGGAGGGCTTCGGAACACCGGGGAGCTGTTTTTT. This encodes CASSSLGGLRNTGELFF.

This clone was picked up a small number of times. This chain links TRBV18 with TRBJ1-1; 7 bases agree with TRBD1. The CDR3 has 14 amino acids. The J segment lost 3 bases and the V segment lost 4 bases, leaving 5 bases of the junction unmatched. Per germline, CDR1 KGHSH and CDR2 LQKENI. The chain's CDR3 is CASSRQGVDTEAFF. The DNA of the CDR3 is TGTGCCAGCTCACGTCAGGGGGTTGACACTGAAGCTTTCTTT.

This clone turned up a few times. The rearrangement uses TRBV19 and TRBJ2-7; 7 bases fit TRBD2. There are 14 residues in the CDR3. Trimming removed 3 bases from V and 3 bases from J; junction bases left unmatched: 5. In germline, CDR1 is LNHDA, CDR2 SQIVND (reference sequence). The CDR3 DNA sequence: TGTGCCAGTAGTATTGGGCAGCGGGACTACGAGCAGTACTTC. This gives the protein CASSIGQRDYEQYF. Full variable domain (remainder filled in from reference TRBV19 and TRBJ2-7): DGGITQSPKYLFRKEGQNVTLSCEQNLNHDAMYWYRQDPGQGLRLIYYSQIVNDFQKGDIAEGYSVSREKKESFPLTVTSAQKNPTAFYLCASSIGQRDYEQYFGPGTRLTVT.

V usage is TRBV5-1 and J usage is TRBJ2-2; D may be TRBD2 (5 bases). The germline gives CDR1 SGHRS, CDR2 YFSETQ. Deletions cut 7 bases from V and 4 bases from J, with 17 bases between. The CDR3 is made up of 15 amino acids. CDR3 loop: CASLPGLRGTGELFF. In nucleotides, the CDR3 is TGCGCCAGCCTCCCCGGCCTTCGGGGCACCGGGGAGCTGTTTTTT.

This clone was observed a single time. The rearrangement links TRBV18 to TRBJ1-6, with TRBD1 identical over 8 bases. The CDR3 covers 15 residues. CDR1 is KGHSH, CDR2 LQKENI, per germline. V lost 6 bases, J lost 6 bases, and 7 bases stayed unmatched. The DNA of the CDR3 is TGTGCCAGCTCGCAGCAGGGGGCCGGTAATTCACCCCTCCACTTT. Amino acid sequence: CASSQQGAGNSPLHF.